This is a list of T cell receptor beta chains from one sample in a study of T cells in Graves' hyperthyroidism and ophthalmopathy. MiXCR, applied by TCRdb to the multiplex PCR reads, yields one record per CDR3 protein. The sample shows some 800,000 distinct CDR3 sequences, roughly 37% of them seen only once. Sequencing was carried out using blood. These TCRs come from a man younger than 30 with Graves' hyperthyroidism. The CDR3 runs from the conserved cysteine through the conserved F or W. The order of the fields is J gene, D gene, V gene, clone size, CDR3 protein, CDR3 DNA. The D gene is left open where the match is weak. Size is omitted from some rows. Given values are once, few, many or a class for expanded clones.

>TRBJ2-7|.|TRBV20-1|.
CSARVSGSGSYEQYF
TGCAGTGCTAGAGTATCGGGGAGCGGCTCCTACGAGCAGTACTTC
>TRBJ2-3|TRBD2|TRBV14|.
CASSQEGGSTDTQYF
TGTGCCAGCAGCCAAGAGGGGGGGAGCACAGATACGCAGTATTTT
>TRBJ1-1|TRBD1|TRBV20-1|.
CSARSNRGLNTEAFF
TGCAGTGCTAGATCAAACAGGGGCTTAAACACTGAAGCTTTCTTT
>TRBJ1-6|TRBD1|TRBV10-3|few
CAISVTDGTGNSPLHF
TGTGCCATCAGTGTTACAGATGGGACAGGGAATTCACCCCTCCACTTT
>TRBJ1-2|.|TRBV7-9|many
CASSLALGSYGYTF
TGTGCCAGCAGCTTAGCATTGGGTAGCTATGGCTACACCTTC
>TRBJ2-5|.|TRBV5-8|.
CASSFPDSGETQYF
TGTGCCAGCAGCTTTCCGGACAGCGGGGAGACCCAGTACTTC
>TRBJ2-2|.|TRBV29-1|many
CSGINSGGELFF
TGCAGCGGCATCAACTCAGGCGGGGAGCTGTTTTTT
>TRBJ2-5|.|TRBV4-1|.
CASSQVISQETQYF
TGCGCCAGCAGCCAAGTAATCAGTCAAGAGACCCAGTACTTC
>TRBJ2-2|TRBD2|TRBV12-3/TRBV12-4|.
CASRPPGLADAGELFF
TGTGCCAGCAGGCCCCCGGGACTAGCAGATGCCGGGGAGCTGTTTTTT
>TRBJ2-7|TRBD2|TRBV7-2|.
CASSLGLAGVTHEQYF
TGTGCCAGCAGCTTAGGGCTAGCGGGAGTCACCCACGAGCAGTACTTC
>TRBJ1-1|.|TRBV19|many
CASTWASEAFF
TGTGCCAGTACCTGGGCCTCTGAAGCTTTCTTT
>TRBJ1-5|.|TRBV4-1|.
CASSQEFSDQPQHF
TGCGCCAGCAGCCAAGAATTTTCGGATCAGCCCCAGCATTTT
>TRBJ2-2|.|TRBV9|.
CASSAGTRTGELFF
TGTGCCAGCAGCGCGGGAACTCGAACCGGGGAGCTGTTTTTT
>TRBJ2-5|.|TRBV25-1|.
CASSRRTETQYF
TGTGCCAGCAGTCGGAGGACGGAGACCCAGTACTTC
>TRBJ2-7|.|TRBV7-6|.
CASSLAWGSHEQYF
TGTGCCAGCAGCTTAGCGTGGGGGTCCCACGAGCAGTACTTC
>TRBJ2-7|TRBD2|TRBV12-3/TRBV12-4|.
CASSILAGGAYEQYF
TGTGCCAGCAGCATACTAGCGGGAGGGGCCTACGAGCAGTACTTC
>TRBJ1-3|.|TRBV11-2|once
CASSGHTGYTIYF
TGTGCCAGCAGCGGACATACAGGATACACCATATATTTT
>TRBJ1-1|.|TRBV20-1|.
CSLRQGRLAEAFF
TGCAGCTTACGTCAGGGGCGCTTAGCTGAAGCTTTCTTT
>TRBJ1-1|.|TRBV29-1|.
CSATKSGTNTEAFF
TGCAGCGCGACGAAGTCGGGAACGAACACTGAAGCTTTCTTT
>TRBJ2-5|TRBD1|TRBV20-1|many
CSVPGQGQETQYF
TGCAGTGTACCAGGACAGGGCCAAGAGACCCAGTACTTC
>TRBJ1-6|.|TRBV5-6|many
CASSPWTNSPLHF
TGTGCCAGCAGCCCTTGGACTAATTCACCCCTCCACTTT
>TRBJ1-2|.|TRBV29-1|once
CSNYGYTF
TGCAGTAACTATGGCTACACCTTC
>TRBJ1-2|.|TRBV5-1|.
CVSSAHTYGYTF
TGCGTCAGCAGCGCTCACACCTATGGCTACACCTTC
>TRBJ1-1|.|TRBV6-5|.
CASSRTQGSDAFF
TGTGCCAGCAGCCGAACGCAGGGGAGTGACGCTTTCTTT
>TRBJ1-1|TRBD1|TRBV25-1|many
CASSDDRGNTEAFF
TGTGCCAGCAGTGACGACAGGGGGAACACTGAAGCTTTCTTT
>TRBJ2-5|.|TRBV6-5|few
CASSFQQDQETQYF
TGTGCCAGCAGTTTCCAACAGGACCAAGAGACCCAGTACTTC
>TRBJ2-7|TRBD2|TRBV7-9|.
CASSLLAGGGEEQYF
TGTGCCAGCAGCTTACTAGCGGGAGGCGGAGAAGAGCAGTACTTC
>TRBJ2-5|.|TRBV20-1|.
CSARPGTQYF
TGCAGTGCTAGACCCGGGACGCAGTACTTC
>TRBJ2-5|.|TRBV20-1|.
CSARKGVGEETQYF
TGCAGTGCTAGGAAGGGAGTCGGGGAGGAGACCCAGTACTTC
>TRBJ2-5|TRBD2|TRBV13|.
CASSLFASGSSETQYF
TGTGCCAGCAGCTTATTTGCTAGCGGGAGTTCAGAGACCCAGTACTTC
>TRBJ1-4|.|TRBV13|.
CASSLVQENEKLFF
TGTGCCAGCAGCCTCGTCCAGGAAAATGAAAAACTGTTTTTT
>TRBJ1-1|.|TRBV7-9|many
CASSRSQGYTEAFF
TGTGCCAGCAGCCGTTCACAGGGTTATACTGAAGCTTTCTTT
>TRBJ2-5|.|TRBV20-1|.
CSARDRQDQETQYF
TGCAGTGCTAGAGATCGACAGGACCAAGAGACCCAGTACTTC
>TRBJ2-7|TRBD2|TRBV7-2|many
CASSFSGSKDEQYF
TGTGCCAGCAGCTTTAGCGGGAGTAAGGACGAGCAGTACTTC
>TRBJ2-5|TRBD1|TRBV29-1|.
CSVEGQGDKTQYF
TGCAGCGTTGAGGGACAGGGGGACAAGACCCAGTACTTC
>TRBJ2-7|.|TRBV7-6|.
CASSFGRDLGQYF
TGTGCCAGCAGCTTCGGACGGGATTTAGGGCAGTACTTC
>TRBJ2-7|TRBD2|TRBV7-9|.
CASSFTSGRKYEQYF
TGTGCCAGCAGCTTTACTAGCGGGAGAAAGTACGAGCAGTACTTC
>TRBJ2-7|.|TRBV7-9|few
CASSSASDSHEQYF
TGTGCCAGCAGCAGCGCTAGCGACTCCCACGAGCAGTACTTC
>TRBJ1-1|.|TRBV4-1|.
CASSQDDLNTEAFF
TGCGCCAGCAGCCAAGACGACTTGAACACTGAAGCTTTCTTT
>TRBJ1-2|.|TRBV3-1|.
CASTHGTEYGYTF
TGTGCCAGCACCCACGGGACTGAATATGGCTACACCTTC
>TRBJ2-7|.|TRBV5-6|many
CASSLTAGYEQYF
TGTGCCAGCAGCTTGACTGCGGGCTACGAGCAGTACTTC
>TRBJ1-3|.|TRBV25-1|many
CASSDPPSGNTIYF
TGTGCCAGCAGTGACCCACCCTCTGGAAACACCATATATTTT
>TRBJ2-3|.|TRBV15|.
CATTQRRGVNFGDTQYF
TGTGCCACCACCCAGCGTCGAGGTGTGAACTTCGGGGATACGCAGTATTTT
>TRBJ2-7|.|TRBV2|few
CASSEAQRLLYEQYF
TGTGCCAGCAGTGAAGCACAGCGCCTCCTCTACGAGCAGTACTTC
>TRBJ2-5|.|TRBV12-3/TRBV12-4|few
CASSSPGRVGETQYF
TGTGCCAGCAGTTCCCCGGGACGGGTGGGAGAGACCCAGTACTTC
>TRBJ2-7|TRBD1|TRBV20-1|few
CSAHRTGSSYEQYF
TGCAGTGCCCATAGGACAGGGAGCTCCTACGAGCAGTACTTC
>TRBJ2-5|TRBD2|TRBV7-9|.
CASSAGERGGRETQYF
TGTGCCAGCAGCGCAGGCGAGCGGGGGGGCCGTGAGACCCAGTACTTC
>TRBJ2-5|TRBD2|TRBV13|few
CASSLEASGSPETQYF
TGTGCCAGCAGCTTAGAGGCTAGCGGGAGCCCAGAGACCCAGTACTTC
>TRBJ1-6|.|TRBV2|many
CASRVTPGASYNSPLHF
TGTGCCAGCAGAGTGACACCAGGCGCTTCCTATAATTCACCCCTCCACTTT
>TRBJ1-1|.|TRBV7-9|few
CASSLGAGGETEAFF
TGTGCCAGCAGCTTAGGGGCCGGGGGCGAGACTGAAGCTTTCTTT
>TRBJ1-6|.|TRBV19|many
CASSLVGTLYNSPLHF
TGTGCCAGTAGTCTCGTTGGAACCCTCTATAATTCACCCCTCCACTTT
>TRBJ2-7|TRBD2|TRBV4-1|once
CASSHPWTSGRPGEQYF
TGTGCCAGCAGCCATCCCTGGACTAGCGGGAGACCCGGAGAGCAGTACTTC
>TRBJ1-1|.|TRBV12-3/TRBV12-4|many
CASSLKIPPEVAFF
TGTGCCAGCAGTTTAAAGATCCCTCCGGAGGTCGCTTTCTTT
>TRBJ1-2|.|TRBV25-1|few
CARVRYGSGYTF
TGTGCTAGAGTGCGGTACGGGAGTGGCTACACCTTC